This T cell receptor beta chain was documented in a study of CD8 T cells in ankylosing spondylitis (dated by TCRdb to the late 2010s). General notes on the study: The study profiled T cell receptor beta repertoires in healthy donors and ankylosing spondylitis patients to find disease-linked TCR variants. In total, the full study cohort was made up of about 110 healthy donors and more than 20 ankylosing spondylitis patients. Peripheral blood was sampled, and synovial fluid was additionally collected from ankylosing spondylitis patients.

The full study reports these points: Blood from ankylosing spondylitis patients appeared to be characterized by a TCR beta motif composed of under 10 highly homologous amino acid variants. Some motif variants had previously been reported in the synovial fluid and blood of reactive arthritis patients, which suggests shared mechanisms of disease initiation. Significant enrichment of the disease-linked clones was reported in matched synovial fluid samples from ankylosing spondylitis patients. The disease-linked clones showed a CD8+ phenotype and occurred at relatively low frequencies in peripheral blood.

In the case of this clonotype: Its binding antigen is unknown. Base qualities are missing; no much larger clone stands one base away.

In the germline V gene, CDR1 corresponds to SNHLY and CDR2 to FYNNEI. Trimming leaves V shorter by 7 bases and J shorter by 7 bases, with the junction holding 8 bases beyond the gene matches. The CDR3 runs 15 amino acids, cysteine and phenylalanine included. The read is trimmed to its CDR3 DNA, 45 bases read in frame from base 1. The sequencing machine was an Illumina HiSeq 2500. TCR beta libraries were prepared by quantitative 5'-RACE with molecular barcodes. The original methods were these. A new computational method based on a probabilistic model of VDJ rearrangement was used to identify disease-linked TCR variants. Using fastp trimming at Q25 and MiXCR clonotype assembly, TCRdb reanalyzed the public sequencing data and kept in-frame beta chains. Here each entry gathers all rows of one CDR3 protein and keeps the most common genes and DNA. The V and J calls here are based on TCRdb, not the publication. The sample includes roughly 450,000 distinct CDR3 sequences, with 25% to 30% observed a single time. The top ten clones comprise over 0.8% of the sample.

This clonotype originated in a male donor with ankylosing spondylitis. This chain is built from TRBV2 and TRBJ2-5, with 14 middle bases fitting TRBD2. The specimen sequenced was blood, either unsorted or a sorted T cell fraction (not recorded which). CDR3 reads: CASIGLAGGGGTQYF. The nucleotide sequence is given as TGTGCCAGCATTGGACTAGCGGGGGGAGGGGGGACCCAGTACTTC.